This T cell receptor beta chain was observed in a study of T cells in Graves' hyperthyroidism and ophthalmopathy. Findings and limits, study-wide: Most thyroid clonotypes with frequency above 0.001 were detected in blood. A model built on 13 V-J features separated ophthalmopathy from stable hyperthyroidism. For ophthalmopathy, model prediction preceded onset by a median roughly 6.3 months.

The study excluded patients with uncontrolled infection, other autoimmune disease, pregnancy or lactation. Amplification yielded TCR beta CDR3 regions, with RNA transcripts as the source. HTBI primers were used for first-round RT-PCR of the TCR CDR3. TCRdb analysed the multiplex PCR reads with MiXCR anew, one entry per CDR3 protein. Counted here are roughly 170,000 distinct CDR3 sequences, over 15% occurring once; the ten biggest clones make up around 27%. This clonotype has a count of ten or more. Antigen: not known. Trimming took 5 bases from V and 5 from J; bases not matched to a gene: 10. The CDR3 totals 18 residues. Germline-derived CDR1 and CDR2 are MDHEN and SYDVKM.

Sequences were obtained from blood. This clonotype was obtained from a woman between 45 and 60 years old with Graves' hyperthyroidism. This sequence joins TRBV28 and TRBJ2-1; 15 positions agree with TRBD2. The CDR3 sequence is CASSGTSGGTPRDNEQFF. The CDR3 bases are TGTGCCAGCAGTGGGACTAGCGGGGGGACCCCTAGGGACAATGAGCAGTTCTTC.